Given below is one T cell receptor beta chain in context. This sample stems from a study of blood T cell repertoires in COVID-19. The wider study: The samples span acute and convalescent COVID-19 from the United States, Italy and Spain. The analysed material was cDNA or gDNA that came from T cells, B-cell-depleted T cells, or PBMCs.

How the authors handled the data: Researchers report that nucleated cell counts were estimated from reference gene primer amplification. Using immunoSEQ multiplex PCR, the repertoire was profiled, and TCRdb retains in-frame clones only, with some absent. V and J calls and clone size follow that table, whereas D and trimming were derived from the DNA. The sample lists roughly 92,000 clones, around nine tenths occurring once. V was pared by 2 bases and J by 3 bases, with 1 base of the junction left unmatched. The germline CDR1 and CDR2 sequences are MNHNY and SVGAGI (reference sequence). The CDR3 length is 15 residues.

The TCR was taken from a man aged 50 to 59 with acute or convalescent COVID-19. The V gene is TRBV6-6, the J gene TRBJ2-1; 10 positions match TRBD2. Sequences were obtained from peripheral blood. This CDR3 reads CASSYGTSVYNEQFF. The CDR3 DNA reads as TGTGCCAGCAGTTACGGGACTAGCGTCTACAATGAGCAGTTCTTC.